This entry concerns a single TCR beta chain. The source of the sample is a study of blood T cell repertoires in COVID-19. Background on the study: In each case, the material was cDNA or gDNA derived from T cells, B-cell-depleted T cells, or PBMCs.

Some clones are missing from TCRdb's copy, which holds only in-frame ones; the method was immunoSEQ multiplex PCR. The table lists 130,000 or so clones, roughly three quarters of them singletons. Looked up from germline, CDR1 is SGHDT and CDR2 is YYEEEE. The CDR3 loop spans 13 amino acids. The ends lost 4 bases at V and 4 bases at J; junction bases unmatched: 2. V and J are TRBV5-6 and TRBJ2-5, with 9 bases identical to TRBD1. The TCR originated in a woman between 65 and 79 years old with acute or convalescent COVID-19. The sequencing sample was made of peripheral blood. In DNA, the CDR3 is TGTGCCAGCAGCCAGGACAGGGGAGAGACCCAGTACTTC. Translated: CASSQDRGETQYF.